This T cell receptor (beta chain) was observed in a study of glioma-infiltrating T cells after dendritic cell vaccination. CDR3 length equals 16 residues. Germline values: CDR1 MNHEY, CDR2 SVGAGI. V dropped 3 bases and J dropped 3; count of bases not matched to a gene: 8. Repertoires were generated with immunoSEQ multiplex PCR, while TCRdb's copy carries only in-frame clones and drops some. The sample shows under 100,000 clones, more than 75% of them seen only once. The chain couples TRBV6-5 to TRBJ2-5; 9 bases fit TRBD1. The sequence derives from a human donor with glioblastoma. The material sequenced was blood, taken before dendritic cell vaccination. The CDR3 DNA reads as TGTGCCAGCAGTTATCTTGGACAGGGGAGGGAAGAGACCCAGTACTTC. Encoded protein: CASSYLGQGREETQYF.